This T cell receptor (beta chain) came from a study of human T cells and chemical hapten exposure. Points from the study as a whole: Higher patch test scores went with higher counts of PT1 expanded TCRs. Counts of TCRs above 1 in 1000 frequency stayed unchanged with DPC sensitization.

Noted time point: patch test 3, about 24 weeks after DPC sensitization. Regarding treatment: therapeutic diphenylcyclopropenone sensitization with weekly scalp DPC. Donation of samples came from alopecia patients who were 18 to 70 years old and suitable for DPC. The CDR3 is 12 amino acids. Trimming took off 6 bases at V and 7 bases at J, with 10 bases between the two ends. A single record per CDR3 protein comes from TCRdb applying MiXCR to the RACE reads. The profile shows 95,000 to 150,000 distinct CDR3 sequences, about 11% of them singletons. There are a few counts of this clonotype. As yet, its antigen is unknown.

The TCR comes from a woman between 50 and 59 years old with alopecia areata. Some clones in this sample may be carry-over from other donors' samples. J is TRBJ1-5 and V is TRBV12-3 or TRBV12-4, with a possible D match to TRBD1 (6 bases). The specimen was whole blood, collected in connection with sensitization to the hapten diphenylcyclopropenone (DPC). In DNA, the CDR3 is TGTGCCAGCAGCAAAGGGGGACAGCCCCAGCATTTT. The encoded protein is CASSKGGQPQHF.